This is a list of T cell receptor beta chains from one sample in a study of radiotherapy plus CTLA-4 blockade in lung cancer. Produced via immunoSEQ multiplex PCR; TCRdb's table is partial and in-frame only. The sample contains roughly 50,000 clones, 80% to 85% of which appear only once. Sequenced here: peripheral blood, sampled from a patient treated with radiotherapy plus ipilimumab. These receptors were collected from a human donor with non-small cell lung cancer who had stable disease on radiotherapy plus ipilimumab. CDR3s include the opening cysteine and the closing phenylalanine or tryptophan. The order of the fields is CDR3 length, D gene, J gene, V gene, clone size, CDR3 DNA, CDR3 protein. D genes are given only for firm matches. Not every row has a clone size; where given, it reads once, few, many or a size class.

CDR3 length: 17; D gene: TRBD2; J gene: TRBJ2-3; V gene: TRBV6-4; clone size: -; CDR3 DNA: TGTGCCAGCAGTGATGGGGTTAAGCGGGAGGGCACAGATACGCAGTATTTT; CDR3 protein: CASSDGVKREGTDTQYF
CDR3 length: 12; D gene: -; J gene: TRBJ1-2; V gene: TRBV7-9; clone size: -; CDR3 DNA: TGCGCCAGCAGCCCCGGGAGCTATGGCTACACCTTC; CDR3 protein: CASSPGSYGYTF
CDR3 length: 11; D gene: -; J gene: TRBJ2-1; V gene: TRBV5-1; clone size: -; CDR3 DNA: TGCGCCATCGGAGAGGGCGGTGAGCAGTTCTTC; CDR3 protein: CAIGEGGEQFF
CDR3 length: 17; D gene: TRBD2; J gene: TRBJ2-3; V gene: TRBV7-2; clone size: -; CDR3 DNA: TGTGCCAGCAGTCCGGGACTAGCGGGAGCATGGGGAGATACGCAGTATTTT; CDR3 protein: CASSPGLAGAWGDTQYF
CDR3 length: 15; D gene: -; J gene: TRBJ1-5; V gene: TRBV2; clone size: -; CDR3 DNA: TGTGCCAGCCGATCATTGGGGGGAGGCAATCAGCCCCAGCATTTT; CDR3 protein: CASRSLGGGNQPQHF
CDR3 length: 14; D gene: TRBD2; J gene: TRBJ2-1; V gene: TRBV19; clone size: -; CDR3 DNA: TGTGCCAGTAGTATGCTAGCGGGGGTCAATGAGCAGTTCTTC; CDR3 protein: CASSMLAGVNEQFF
CDR3 length: 12; D gene: TRBD1; J gene: TRBJ2-7; V gene: TRBV29-1; clone size: -; CDR3 DNA: TGCAGCGTCGGGACAGATATCTACGAGCAGTACTTC; CDR3 protein: CSVGTDIYEQYF
CDR3 length: 14; D gene: -; J gene: TRBJ2-4; V gene: TRBV28; clone size: -; CDR3 DNA: TGTGCCAGCAGCCCCAGGGGCCCCGGGTACATTCAGTACTTC; CDR3 protein: CASSPRGPGYIQYF
CDR3 length: 14; D gene: -; J gene: TRBJ2-1; V gene: TRBV29-1; clone size: -; CDR3 DNA: TGCAGCGTTGGTCCCAGCGGGTCTTCTAGCGAGCAGTTCTTC; CDR3 protein: CSVGPSGSSSEQFF
CDR3 length: 16; D gene: TRBD2; J gene: TRBJ2-5; V gene: TRBV5-1; clone size: -; CDR3 DNA: TGCGCCAGCAGCTATGGGACTAGCGGGGACCAAGAGACCCAGTACTTC; CDR3 protein: CASSYGTSGDQETQYF
CDR3 length: 13; D gene: -; J gene: TRBJ2-7; V gene: TRBV27; clone size: -; CDR3 DNA: TGTGCCAGTCACACCTGGGGGGGCCACGAGCAGTACTTC; CDR3 protein: CASHTWGGHEQYF
CDR3 length: 14; D gene: TRBD1; J gene: TRBJ2-7; V gene: TRBV7-9; clone size: -; CDR3 DNA: TGTGCCAGCAGCTTAGGACAGGGGGCAGGCGAGCAGTACTTC; CDR3 protein: CASSLGQGAGEQYF
CDR3 length: 12; D gene: -; J gene: TRBJ1-2; V gene: TRBV19; clone size: -; CDR3 DNA: TGTGCCAGTAGTATTCGGGGAATTGGCTACACCTTC; CDR3 protein: CASSIRGIGYTF
CDR3 length: 16; D gene: -; J gene: TRBJ1-4; V gene: TRBV28; clone size: -; CDR3 DNA: TGTGCCAGCAGCACTGCGGCAGAGGCGAGTAATGAAAAACTGTTTTTT; CDR3 protein: CASSTAAEASNEKLFF
CDR3 length: 13; D gene: -; J gene: TRBJ1-5; V gene: TRBV4-3; clone size: few; CDR3 DNA: TGCGCCAGCAGCCAAGATATTTCCCAGCCCCAGCATTTT; CDR3 protein: CASSQDISQPQHF
CDR3 length: 13; D gene: -; J gene: TRBJ2-3; V gene: TRBV6-4; clone size: -; CDR3 DNA: TGTGCCAGCAGTGCTAGCGGCACAGATACGCAGTATTTT; CDR3 protein: CASSASGTDTQYF
CDR3 length: 15; D gene: -; J gene: TRBJ1-2; V gene: TRBV5-6; clone size: -; CDR3 DNA: TGTGCCAGCAGCTTGGAGTGGGGGCGGAGAAGTGGCTACACCTTC; CDR3 protein: CASSLEWGRRSGYTF
CDR3 length: 13; D gene: -; J gene: TRBJ1-1; V gene: TRBV7-7; clone size: -; CDR3 DNA: TGTGCCAGCAGCTTGGCCGAGAACACTGAAGCTTTCTTT; CDR3 protein: CASSLAENTEAFF
CDR3 length: 14; D gene: -; J gene: TRBJ2-6; V gene: TRBV29-1; clone size: -; CDR3 DNA: TGCAGCGTTGTTAGTGACTCTGGGGCCAACGTCCTGACTTTC; CDR3 protein: CSVVSDSGANVLTF
CDR3 length: 13; D gene: -; J gene: TRBJ2-1; V gene: TRBV9; clone size: once; CDR3 DNA: TGTGCCAGCAGCGTAGGAGGTAACAATGAGCAGTTCTTC; CDR3 protein: CASSVGGNNEQFF
CDR3 length: 15; D gene: TRBD1; J gene: TRBJ1-1; V gene: TRBV4-2; clone size: -; CDR3 DNA: TGTGCCAGCAGCCAAGATAACAGGGGGGACACTGAAGCTTTCTTT; CDR3 protein: CASSQDNRGDTEAFF
CDR3 length: 14; D gene: -; J gene: TRBJ2-7; V gene: TRBV6-6; clone size: -; CDR3 DNA: TGTGCCAGCAGTGTAGGTGGCAGGTCCTACGAGCAGTACTTC; CDR3 protein: CASSVGGRSYEQYF
CDR3 length: 14; D gene: TRBD2; J gene: TRBJ2-4; V gene: TRBV28; clone size: -; CDR3 DNA: TGTGCCAGCAGTTACCGGCGGGAGCTAGACATTCAGTACTTC; CDR3 protein: CASSYRRELDIQYF
CDR3 length: 16; D gene: TRBD2; J gene: TRBJ2-7; V gene: TRBV28; clone size: -; CDR3 DNA: TGTGCCAGCAGTTCCGCAACTAGCGGGGTCCCCTACGAGCAGTACTTC; CDR3 protein: CASSSATSGVPYEQYF
CDR3 length: 16; D gene: TRBD2; J gene: TRBJ2-2; V gene: TRBV18; clone size: -; CDR3 DNA: TGTGCCAGCTCAGTGGCTAGCGGAGCGAACACCGGGGAGCTGTTTTTT; CDR3 protein: CASSVASGANTGELFF
CDR3 length: 15; D gene: -; J gene: TRBJ1-4; V gene: TRBV4-2; clone size: few; CDR3 DNA: TGTGCCAGCAGCCAACCCGGACGGCGGACAGAAAAACTGTTTTTT; CDR3 protein: CASSQPGRRTEKLFF
CDR3 length: 14; D gene: -; J gene: TRBJ2-5; V gene: TRBV5-1; clone size: once; CDR3 DNA: TGCGCCAGCAGCCAAGACACCTCCCAAGAGACCCAGTACTTC; CDR3 protein: CASSQDTSQETQYF
CDR3 length: 16; D gene: TRBD2; J gene: TRBJ2-2; V gene: TRBV12-5; clone size: -; CDR3 DNA: TGTGCTAGTGGGCAAGGTAGCGGGTCCTGGCCTGGGGAGCTGTTTTTT; CDR3 protein: CASGQGSGSWPGELFF
CDR3 length: 16; D gene: -; J gene: TRBJ2-2; V gene: TRBV19; clone size: -; CDR3 DNA: TGTGCCAGTAGTATATGGACAGTTAGTAACACCGGGGAGCTGTTTTTT; CDR3 protein: CASSIWTVSNTGELFF
CDR3 length: 14; D gene: TRBD2; J gene: TRBJ2-7; V gene: TRBV4-3; clone size: few; CDR3 DNA: TGCGCCAGCAGCCAAAGCGGGAGAAGGGACGAGCAGTACTTC; CDR3 protein: CASSQSGRRDEQYF
CDR3 length: 14; D gene: TRBD1; J gene: TRBJ1-1; V gene: TRBV19; clone size: -; CDR3 DNA: TGTGCCAGTAGTTCGGGACAGGGCGTGACTGAAGCTTTCTTT; CDR3 protein: CASSSGQGVTEAFF
CDR3 length: 14; D gene: TRBD2; J gene: TRBJ2-3; V gene: TRBV5-1; clone size: -; CDR3 DNA: TGCGCCAGCACCTCGGGGGGGCAGAGAGATACGCAGTATTTT; CDR3 protein: CASTSGGQRDTQYF
CDR3 length: 12; D gene: -; J gene: TRBJ2-5; V gene: TRBV25-1; clone size: -; CDR3 DNA: TGTGCCAGTGGCCCAGGGTGGGAGACCCAGTACTTC; CDR3 protein: CASGPGWETQYF
CDR3 length: 14; D gene: TRBD2; J gene: TRBJ2-3; V gene: TRBV7-3; clone size: -; CDR3 DNA: TGTGCCAGCAGCTTAGGACTAGCTTCAGATACGCAGTATTTT; CDR3 protein: CASSLGLASDTQYF
CDR3 length: 15; D gene: -; J gene: TRBJ1-4; V gene: TRBV28; clone size: few; CDR3 DNA: TGTGCCAGCAGTTTTATGAGACAGCCCAATGAAAAACTGTTTTTT; CDR3 protein: CASSFMRQPNEKLFF
CDR3 length: 15; D gene: -; J gene: TRBJ1-1; V gene: TRBV7-2; clone size: once; CDR3 DNA: TGTGCCAGCAGCACCGGCGGTGCGTCGAACACTGAAGCTTTCTTT; CDR3 protein: CASSTGGASNTEAFF
CDR3 length: 14; D gene: TRBD1; J gene: TRBJ1-1; V gene: TRBV27; clone size: -; CDR3 DNA: TGTGCCAGCAGTTCGGGCAGGGGGCTACTTGAAGCTTTCTTT; CDR3 protein: CASSSGRGLLEAFF
CDR3 length: 13; D gene: -; J gene: TRBJ2-7; V gene: TRBV27; clone size: -; CDR3 DNA: TGTGCCAGCAGTTTCGCCAGCTCCTACGAGCAGTACTTC; CDR3 protein: CASSFASSYEQYF
CDR3 length: 16; D gene: -; J gene: TRBJ2-5; V gene: TRBV11-2; clone size: -; CDR3 DNA: TGTGCCAGCAGCTTATATGGGGCAGGGCCGATGGAGACCCAGTACTTC; CDR3 protein: CASSLYGAGPMETQYF
CDR3 length: 13; D gene: -; J gene: TRBJ1-1; V gene: TRBV4-3; clone size: -; CDR3 DNA: TGCGCCAGCAGCCTCCGGGTTAGCACTGAAGCTTTCTTT; CDR3 protein: CASSLRVSTEAFF
CDR3 length: 15; D gene: TRBD1; J gene: TRBJ2-1; V gene: TRBV6-1; clone size: -; CDR3 DNA: TGTGCCGCTTTAGCGGGACAGGGGTTTTACAATGAGCAGTTCTTC; CDR3 protein: CAALAGQGFYNEQFF
CDR3 length: 16; D gene: -; J gene: TRBJ2-2; V gene: TRBV27; clone size: -; CDR3 DNA: TGTGCCAGCACTATAACAGGGTATCGAGGCACCGGGGAGCTGTTTTTT; CDR3 protein: CASTITGYRGTGELFF
CDR3 length: 15; D gene: TRBD1; J gene: TRBJ2-3; V gene: TRBV10-1; clone size: -; CDR3 DNA: TGCGCCAGCAGTAGGTGGACAGGGGACACAGATACGCAGTATTTT; CDR3 protein: CASSRWTGDTDTQYF
CDR3 length: 14; D gene: TRBD1; J gene: TRBJ2-7; V gene: TRBV27; clone size: -; CDR3 DNA: TGTGCCAGCAGTAGGACAGGGGTTGGCTACGAGCAGTACTTC; CDR3 protein: CASSRTGVGYEQYF
CDR3 length: 15; D gene: TRBD1; J gene: TRBJ2-5; V gene: TRBV9; clone size: -; CDR3 DNA: TGTGCCAGCAGCGTCACCGGACAGGCCGCGGAGACCCAGTACTTC; CDR3 protein: CASSVTGQAAETQYF
CDR3 length: 14; D gene: -; J gene: TRBJ2-6; V gene: TRBV25-1; clone size: -; CDR3 DNA: TGTGCCAGCAGTGAAGGGCACGGGGCCAACGTCCTGACTTTC; CDR3 protein: CASSEGHGANVLTF
CDR3 length: 16; D gene: -; J gene: TRBJ1-4; V gene: TRBV10-3; clone size: -; CDR3 DNA: TGTGCCATCAGGGGACATTTACAGGGATCAAATGAAAAACTGTTTTTT; CDR3 protein: CAIRGHLQGSNEKLFF
CDR3 length: 12; D gene: -; J gene: TRBJ2-1; V gene: TRBV6-5; clone size: -; CDR3 DNA: TGTGCCAGCAGTTACTCCCGCAATGAGCAGTTCTTC; CDR3 protein: CASSYSRNEQFF
CDR3 length: 18; D gene: TRBD2; J gene: TRBJ2-1; V gene: TRBV27; clone size: -; CDR3 DNA: TGTGCCAGCAGTCGGCTAGCGGGAATCTCCGGGCCGGGCAATGAGCAGTTCTTC; CDR3 protein: CASSRLAGISGPGNEQFF
CDR3 length: 12; D gene: -; J gene: TRBJ2-3; V gene: TRBV4-3; clone size: -; CDR3 DNA: TGCGCCAGCAGCCAAGCCTCAGATACGCAGTATTTT; CDR3 protein: CASSQASDTQYF
CDR3 length: 15; D gene: -; J gene: TRBJ1-5; V gene: TRBV18; clone size: once; CDR3 DNA: TGTGCCAGCTCACCTTCGCAGGGGTGGGGTCAGTCCCAGCATTTT; CDR3 protein: CASSPSQGWGQSQHF
CDR3 length: 13; D gene: -; J gene: TRBJ2-1; V gene: TRBV30; clone size: -; CDR3 DNA: TGTGCCGGTAGTAGCGGAAATGACAATGAGCAGTTCTTC; CDR3 protein: CAGSSGNDNEQFF
CDR3 length: 11; D gene: -; J gene: TRBJ1-6; V gene: TRBV20-1; clone size: -; CDR3 DNA: TGCAGTGCAGAGGACATCCCAGAGATTCACTTT; CDR3 protein: CSAEDIPEIHF